The 23 T cell receptor beta chains listed next were all sequenced from one sample in a study of cytomegalovirus exposure and HLA in healthy donors. PCR involved 60 Vbeta and 13 Jbeta primers. Data came from immunoSEQ multiplex PCR; TCRdb stores just in-frame clones and leaves some out. Of roughly 120,000 clones listed, roughly 68% are singletons. What was sequenced was PBMCs. Receptors were obtained from a man aged 25-45 years in good health and CMV-seropositive.

This clone occurred once. V is TRBV11-3 and J is TRBJ2-3; TRBD2 matches 11 bases. Germline CDR1 reads SGHNT; CDR2 reads YENEEA. The ends lost 11 bases at V and 6 bases at J; junction bases unmatched: 7. The CDR3 covers 13 residues. This chain's CDR3 is CASGTSGADTQYF. CDR3 DNA: TGTGCCTCTGGGACTAGCGGCGCTGATACGCAGTATTTT.

The chain employs TRBV27 and TRBJ1-6; D is uncertain. CDR1 and CDR2 (germline): MNHEY, SMNVEV (reference sequence). The CDR3 length is 13 residues. Trimming cost V 5 bases and J 7 bases, with 9 bases left between them. CDR3 sequence: CASSPLVNSPLHF. CDR3 in DNA: TGTGCCAGCAGTCCCCTCGTGAATTCACCCCTCCACTTT.

The chain employs TRBV11-3 and TRBJ2-1, with 12 positions matching TRBD2. Trimming at V came to 1 base and at J to 0 bases, leaving 4 bases not matched to a gene. Looked up from germline, CDR1 is SGHNT and CDR2 is YENEEA. The CDR3 has 18 residues. The CDR3 DNA sequence: TGTGCCAGCAGCTTAGGACTAGCGGGGGCCCACTCCTACAATGAGCAGTTCTTC. Translation gives CASSLGLAGAHSYNEQFF.

V and J are TRBV2 and TRBJ1-1, with D uncertain. The CDR3 length is 12 residues. Deletions cut 6 bases from V and 10 bases from J, with 15 bases between. Germline V lookup: CDR1 SNHLY, CDR2 FYNNEI. The CDR3 spells CASSDFEGRAFF. In nucleotides, the CDR3 is TGTGCCAGCAGCGATTTTGAGGGCCGAGCTTTCTTT. The whole variable domain, remainder taken from reference TRBV2 and TRBJ1-1, is EPEVTQTPSHQVTQMGQEVILRCVPISNHLYFYWYRQILGQKVEFLVSFYNNEISEKSEIFDDQFSVERPDGSNFTLKIRSTKLEDSAMYFCASSDFEGRAFFGQGTRLTVV.

The chain carries TRBV5-6 and TRBJ1-1; no reliable D call. Germline loops: CDR1 SGHDT, CDR2 YYEEEE. This CDR3 comprises 11 residues. The V and J ends lost 7 bases and 5 bases respectively, with 9 bases between them. The CDR3 reads CASGLGTEAFF. CDR3 coding DNA: TGTGCCAGCGGCCTCGGGACTGAAGCTTTCTTT.

The V and J genes are TRBV7-2 and TRBJ2-3; TRBD2 matches 9 bases. This CDR3 is built from 15 residues. Germline values: CDR1 SGHTA, CDR2 FQGNSA. J gave up 1 base and V 5 bases, and 4 bases lay outside the gene matches. CDR3 sequence: CASSRLAEGTDTQYF. The CDR3 DNA sequence: TGTGCCAGCAGCCGACTAGCGGAGGGCACAGATACGCAGTATTTT.

By sample fraction, this clone is medium-sized. The DNA for the CDR3 is TGTGCCAGCAGCGCAACACAGGGACGCACTGAAGCTTTCTTT. It specifies CASSATQGRTEAFF. The V and J genes are TRBV9 and TRBJ1-1; possibly TRBD1 for D (6 bases). Deletions cut 3 bases from V and 4 bases from J, with 13 bases between. Germline assignment: CDR1 SGDLS and CDR2 YYNGEE. This CDR3 is built from 14 residues. Full variable domain (rest looked up from reference TRBV9 and TRBJ1-1): DSGVTQTPKHLITATGQRVTLRCSPRSGDLSVYWYQQSLDQGLQFLIQYYNGEERAKGNILERFSAQQFPDLHSELNLSSLELGDSALYFCASSATQGRTEAFFGQGTRLTVV.

This clone was found once. The V and J genes are TRBV10-2 and TRBJ1-2; 7 nucleotides agree with TRBD1. The V gene's germline CDR1 is WSHSY and CDR2 SAAADI. The J segment lost 5 bases and the V segment lost 8 bases, leaving 14 bases of the junction unmatched. CDR3 length: 15 amino acids. For the CDR3, the DNA is TGCGCCAGCCGAGGTTGGGACAGACCTTTTTATGGCTACACCTTC. This gives the protein CASRGWDRPFYGYTF.

The chain carries TRBV4-1 and TRBJ2-7; TRBD2 might be the D (6 bases). Germline V CDR1 and CDR2: MGHRA, YSYEKL. Trimming stripped 1 base from V and 1 base from J, with 11 bases between. The CDR3 is 15 residues long. CDR3 sequence reads: CASSQVPGVSYEQYV. Here the CDR3 DNA reads TGCGCCAGCAGCCAAGTCCCGGGAGTTTCCTACGAGCAGTACGTC.

The rearrangement uses TRBV5-1 and TRBJ1-1; TRBD1 is a possible D gene (6 bases). The V gene's germline CDR1 is SGHRS and CDR2 YFSETQ. The V end was cut by 8 bases, the J end by 3 bases, with 14 bases between. The length of the CDR3 is 13 residues. CDR3 loop: CASLQGPDTEAFF. In nucleotides, the CDR3 is TGCGCCAGTTTACAGGGACCGGACACTGAAGCTTTCTTT. Variable domain in full (rest from reference TRBV5-1 and TRBJ1-1): KAGVTQTPRYLIKTRGQQVTLSCSPISGHRSVSWYQQTPGQGLQFLFEYFSETQRNKGNFPGRFSGRQFSNSRSEMNVSTLELGDSALYLCASLQGPDTEAFFGQGTRLTVV.

The genes are TRBV14 and TRBJ2-3; no clear D. V was cut by 0 bases and J by 4 bases, with 8 bases left in between. This CDR3 spans 14 amino acids. Germline loops: CDR1 SGHDN, CDR2 FVKESK. CDR3 coding DNA: TGTGCCAGCAGCCAAGATCGATCGGCAGATACGCAGTATTTT. It yields the protein CASSQDRSADTQYF.

This clone has a single count. The genes are TRBV6-6 and TRBJ1-5, with D unclear. V was clipped by 0 bases and J by 2 bases, with 8 bases between them. The CDR3 contains 15 residues. Germline V gene sequence: CDR1 MNHNY, CDR2 SVGAGI (reference sequence). CDR3 loop: CASSYSEGGNQPQHF. Written as DNA, the CDR3 is TGTGCCAGCAGTTACTCGGAGGGAGGCAATCAGCCCCAGCATTTT.

This clone was counted a few times. The chain employs TRBV30 and TRBJ1-1; 10 nucleotides agree with TRBD1. This CDR3 is 16 amino acids long. Trimming at V came to 7 bases and at J to 5 bases, leaving 16 bases not matched to a gene. From germline, CDR1 is GTSNPN and CDR2 SVGIG (reference sequence). This CDR3 reads CASKDRGRGKSTEAFF. The CDR3 DNA reads as TGTGCCTCCAAAGACAGGGGGCGCGGAAAAAGTACTGAAGCTTTCTTT.

This chain connects TRBV6-1 to TRBJ2-5; TRBD1 might be the D (5 bases). The better agreement between TRBJ2-7 and the DNA end casts doubt on the J call. Looked up from germline, CDR1 is MNHNS and CDR2 is SASEGT. The length of the CDR3 is 14 residues. The CDR3 reads CASSEIQALYEQYF. The DNA for the CDR3 is TGTGCCAGCAGTGAGATACAGGCTCTCTACGAGCAGTACTTC.

V is TRBV6-5 and J is TRBJ2-7, with 10 nucleotides matching TRBD2. Losses at the gene ends were 2 bases for V and 4 bases for J; bases not matched to a gene: 5. Per germline, CDR1 MNHEY and CDR2 SVGAGI. The CDR3 runs 15 residues. The CDR3 DNA sequence: TGTGCCAGCAGTTACGGCCGGACTAGCGGATACGAGCAGTACGTC. Translating gives CASSYGRTSGYEQYV.

The genes are TRBV9 and TRBJ2-7; 8 bases agree with TRBD1. The germline V gene encodes CDR1 SGDLS and CDR2 YYNGEE. This CDR3 spans 14 amino acids. V lost 3 bases, J lost 5 bases, and 7 bases stayed unmatched. The CDR3 nucleotides are TGTGCCAGCAGCGCCCGACAGGGGACCCACGAGCAGTACTTC. Protein sequence: CASSARQGTHEQYF.

The chain recombines TRBV10-3 with TRBJ1-2; D call uncertain. Between the trimmed V and J ends, which lost 6 bases and 1 base, there was a span of 18 bases. The CDR3 spans 16 residues. CDR1 and CDR2 from the germline V gene are ENHRY and SYGVKD. As DNA, the CDR3 is TGTGCCATCAGCCCAACAGTTTTCATCGATAACTATGGCTACACCTTC. Protein: CAISPTVFIDNYGYTF.

The chain links TRBV13 to TRBJ1-2; 7 bases match TRBD1. The CDR3 consists of 15 residues. Trimming at V came to 5 bases and at J to 4 bases, leaving 10 bases not matched to a gene. Per the germline V gene, CDR1 is PRHDT and CDR2 is FYEKMQ (reference sequence). CDR3 nucleotide sequence: TGTGCCAGCAGCCCTCGGACAGGTAAAGGCTATGGCTACACCTTC. This translates into CASSPRTGKGYGYTF.

V usage is TRBV12-5 and J usage is TRBJ1-1; a weak D match, TRBD1 (5 bases). Germline V gives CDR1 LGHNT, CDR2 FRNRAP. V lost 7 bases and J 10 bases, leaving 10 bases between the germline ends. CDR3 length equals 10 residues. The CDR3 sequence is CASDHGGAFF. The CDR3 coding sequence is TGTGCTAGTGACCACGGGGGAGCTTTCTTT. Using reference TRBV12-5 and TRBJ1-1 for the parts outside the CDR3, the full variable domain is DARVTQTPRHKVTEMGQEVTMRCQPILGHNTVFWYRQTMMQGLELLAYFRNRAPLDDSGMPKDRFSAEMPDATLATLKIQPSEPRDSAVYFCASDHGGAFFGQGTRLTVV.

The genes are TRBV7-9 and TRBJ1-6; 8 bases fit TRBD1. The CDR3 is made up of 15 amino acids. CDR1 and CDR2 (germline): SEHNR, FQNEAQ (reference sequence). V gave up 6 bases and J gave up 5 bases; unmatched junction bases: 6. The CDR3 coding sequence is TGTGCCAGCAGTTCGCGGACAGGGAATAATTCACCCCTCCACTTT. Its translation: CASSSRTGNNSPLHF.

This clone was seen a few times. This chain links TRBV7-8 with TRBJ2-3, with D tentatively TRBD1 (5 bases). CDR3 length: 15 amino acids. V was trimmed by 1 base and J by 4 bases, leaving 12 bases between them. Looked up from germline, CDR1 is SGHVS and CDR2 is FQNEAQ. CDR3 residues: CASSLGTGGADTQYF. CDR3 nucleotides: TGTGCCAGCAGCTTAGGTACAGGTGGGGCAGATACGCAGTATTTT.

This clone occurred a few times. J is TRBJ1-4 and V is TRBV19, with D perhaps TRBD1 (5 bases). CDR1 is LNHDA, CDR2 SQIVND, per germline (reference sequence). This CDR3 region has 14 residues. Deletions cut 6 bases from V and 5 bases from J, with 13 bases between. CDR3 region: CASRSRQSNEKLFF. CDR3 nucleotides: TGTGCCAGTAGATCAAGACAGTCAAATGAAAAACTGTTTTTT.

The J gene is TRBJ1-2, the V gene TRBV28; 9 nucleotides agree with TRBD1. The V gene end was trimmed by 7 bases and the J gene end by 6 bases; junction bases not matched to a gene: 12. This CDR3 is 15 amino acids long. Germline CDR1 reads MDHEN; CDR2 reads SYDVKM. CDR3 protein: CASNWLQTGGDGYTF. The CDR3 nucleotides read TGTGCCAGCAATTGGCTGCAGACAGGGGGGGATGGCTACACCTTC.